Listed below are T cell receptor beta chains from one sample, sequenced in a study of PD-L1 blockade in urothelial cancer. Using immunoSEQ multiplex PCR, the repertoire was profiled, and TCRdb retains in-frame clones only, with some absent. The table has some 2,500 clones, around a third seen once; the top ten hold roughly 5.5%. The material was tumor tissue, obtained before atezolizumab (anti-PD-L1) treatment. These receptors were obtained from a man in his 70s with urothelial cancer. Each CDR3 is given without its conserved first and last residue. Clone size is stated in some rows and not others, as once, few, many or a class when expanded.

V: TRBV9; size: few; J: TRBJ2-3; length: 13; CDR3: ASSRTDFSTDTQY
V: TRBV19; size: once; J: TRBJ2-7; length: 14; CDR3: ASSITGRAIRDEQY
V: TRBV10-3; size: NA; J: TRBJ1-6; length: 11; CDR3: AKSAQEGSPLH
V: TRBV6-8; size: NA; J: TRBJ1-6; length: 13; CDR3: ASSSRTGAGSPLH
V: TRBV6-8; size: large; J: TRBJ2-1; length: 12; CDR3: ASRERGGYNEQF
V: TRBV19; size: NA; J: TRBJ1-2; length: 9; CDR3: ASSNYYGYT
V: TRBV19; size: NA; J: TRBJ1-6; length: 15; CDR3: ASSMMTGARSGGALH
V: TRBV6-8; size: few; J: TRBJ1-1; length: 13; CDR3: ASSYGVGRILEAF
V: TRBV6-8; size: medium-sized; J: TRBJ2-7; length: 12; CDR3: ASSLGGAWYEQY
V: TRBV25-1; size: NA; J: TRBJ2-5; length: 14; CDR3: ASSGRTSGVWGTQY
V: TRBV30; size: NA; J: TRBJ1-2; length: 12; CDR3: AWSVAGTDYGYT
V: TRBV19; size: few; J: TRBJ1-5; length: 15; CDR3: ASSSTPGQGSGQPQH
V: TRBV18; size: NA; J: TRBJ1-6; length: 11; CDR3: ASFTGYNSPLH
V: TRBV11-3; size: medium-sized; J: TRBJ1-1; length: 12; CDR3: ASSLAVVNTEAF
V: TRBV6-8; size: few; J: TRBJ2-1; length: 13; CDR3: ASFPGTGGDNEQF
V: TRBV11-3; size: few; J: TRBJ2-5; length: 12; CDR3: ASSFGVGFETQY
V: TRBV19; size: NA; J: TRBJ1-2; length: 10; CDR3: ASSREDYGYT
V: TRBV5-1; size: few; J: TRBJ2-1; length: 14; CDR3: ASSLEGTGGFNEQF
V: TRBV6-8; size: few; J: TRBJ1-1; length: 11; CDR3: ASTGVLNTEAF
V: TRBV19; size: few; J: TRBJ2-5; length: 12; CDR3: ASNTQGVAETQY
V: TRBV19; size: few; J: TRBJ2-2; length: 14; CDR3: ASSWASGGVIGELF
V: TRBV28; size: few; J: TRBJ1-6; length: 10; CDR3: ASSLSSSPLH
V: TRBV11-3; size: few; J: TRBJ1-5; length: 12; CDR3: ASSQVYSNQPQH
V: TRBV28; size: few; J: TRBJ1-5; length: 11; CDR3: ASSLFMNQPQH
V: TRBV19; size: NA; J: TRBJ1-2; length: 11; CDR3: ASSTTGGNGYT
V: TRBV30; size: few; J: TRBJ1-2; length: 11; CDR3: AWSYQDRSPLS
V: TRBV29-1; size: few; J: TRBJ1-1; length: 10; CDR3: SAPLQVGEAF
V: TRBV7-6; size: NA; J: TRBJ1-4; length: 13; CDR3: ASSNRGGLGEKLF
V: TRBV5-1; size: NA; J: TRBJ1-4; length: 12; CDR3: ASSLTAEGEKLF
V: TRBV6-7; size: NA; J: TRBJ2-7; length: 13; CDR3: ASCPRGTQTYEQY
V: TRBV28; size: NA; J: TRBJ2-7; length: 13; CDR3: ASRPPAGLADEQY
V: TRBV9; size: large; J: TRBJ1-2; length: 15; CDR3: ASSVDSGQQINYGYT
V: TRBV18; size: NA; J: TRBJ2-7; length: 10; CDR3: ASSSTGFEQY
V: TRBV10-1; size: NA; J: TRBJ1-1; length: 11; CDR3: ASGGQGVTEAF
V: TRBV6-8; size: NA; J: TRBJ1-1; length: 13; CDR3: ASSYDRAAGTEAF
V: TRBV6-1; size: few; J: TRBJ2-3; length: 11; CDR3: ASSEGSTDTQY
V: TRBV10-3; size: few; J: TRBJ2-7; length: 13; CDR3: ASLLGLADSYEQY
V: TRBV6-8; size: NA; J: TRBJ1-4; length: 10; CDR3: ASRGPFEKLF
V: TRBV6-8; size: NA; J: TRBJ1-1; length: 13; CDR3: ASRRRGHLGTEAF
V: TRBV6-8; size: NA; J: TRBJ1-1; length: 11; CDR3: ASSYSWNTEAF
V: TRBV30; size: few; J: TRBJ2-7; length: 14; CDR3: AWSVGRLAGGGEQY
V: TRBV28; size: NA; J: TRBJ2-7; length: 12; CDR3: ASSPNLDRYEQY
V: TRBV30; size: NA; J: TRBJ1-1; length: 10; CDR3: AWKGSHTEAF
V: TRBV11-3; size: few; J: TRBJ2-2; length: 13; CDR3: ASTLDRANTGELF
V: TRBV5-1; size: few; J: TRBJ2-7; length: 12; CDR3: ASSLIGQGGEQY
V: TRBV10-1; size: NA; J: TRBJ2-1; length: 15; CDR3: ASPGQGKAISYNEQF
V: TRBV18; size: NA; J: TRBJ1-3; length: 13; CDR3: ASSPLGTPGNTIY
V: TRBV18; size: once; J: TRBJ1-5; length: 11; CDR3: ASSPGQGVSQH
V: TRBV10-3; size: NA; J: TRBJ2-2; length: 12; CDR3: ASREDRGYGELF
V: TRBV19; size: NA; J: TRBJ1-5; length: 12; CDR3: ASSTTANNQPQH
V: TRBV29-1; size: NA; J: TRBJ2-4; length: 11; CDR3: SVILTGKNIQY
V: TRBV2; size: few; J: TRBJ2-3; length: 12; CDR3: ASSKGAQTDTQY
V: TRBV6-8; size: NA; J: TRBJ1-5; length: 14; CDR3: ASSEPGQALSQPQH
V: TRBV30; size: few; J: TRBJ1-3; length: 12; CDR3: AWSLWVSGNTIY
V: TRBV10-1; size: NA; J: TRBJ2-2; length: 12; CDR3: ASSVTSGTGELF
V: TRBV18; size: NA; J: TRBJ2-2; length: 13; CDR3: ASSPAGANTGELF
V: TRBV18; size: NA; J: TRBJ1-2; length: 12; CDR3: ASSPGTGGYGYT
V: TRBV18; size: NA; J: TRBJ2-1; length: 12; CDR3: ASSPGVLGNEQF
V: TRBV7-6; size: medium-sized; J: TRBJ2-3; length: 15; CDR3: ASRYRGGQTSTDTQY